The clone carrying this TCR beta chain was found many times. Its antigen is unidentified. The source of the sample is a study of T cells after yellow fever vaccination. TCRdb itself ran the 5' RACE reads through MiXCR, one entry per CDR3 protein. The sample lists over 150,000 distinct CDR3 sequences, about 6.2% seen once, with 2.9% in the top ten. CDR1 MDHEN and CDR2 SYDVKM come from the germline V gene. Trimming cost V 3 bases and J 8 bases, with 14 bases left between them. The CDR3 has 14 residues. Whole-study findings and limits: The study found a weaker secondary response that peaked faster, day 5 versus 15. Abundant clonotypes (contaminants from the bulk population) could be present in FACS-sorted repertoires.

Sample: CD4+ T cells sorted from PBMCs, taken on the day of the first yellow fever vaccination. The chain carries TRBV28 and TRBJ2-1, with a possible D match to TRBD2 (5 bases). The TCR comes from a man aged 18 to 29 who received the YFV17D yellow fever vaccine. DNA for the CDR3: TGTGCCAGCAGTTTTGGTTCAAGAGCGGATGAGCAGTTCTTC. It is translated as CASSFGSRADEQFF.